These 24 T cell receptor beta chains originate from one sample sequenced in a study of identifying expanded T cells in peripheral blood. Only in-frame clones appear in the TCRdb table, and some are missing; sequencing was by immunoSEQ multiplex PCR. This sample has approximately 91,000 clones, with more than 70% found just once. Material for sequencing was blood. All receptors derive from a person aged 18 to 69 in good health.

The rearrangement joins TRBV7-3 to TRBJ2-1, with 8 bases aligning to TRBD2. The ends lost 7 bases at V and 7 bases at J; junction bases unmatched: 12. This CDR3 has 15 residues. Germline V CDR1 and CDR2: SGHTA, FQGTGA. The CDR3 region is CASTLPGGGWNEQFF. DNA for the CDR3: TGTGCCAGCACCCTTCCGGGGGGGGGCTGGAATGAGCAGTTCTTC.

This chain links TRBV9 with TRBJ1-3, with D tentatively TRBD1 (5 bases). Per the germline V gene, CDR1 is SGDLS and CDR2 is YYNGEE. This CDR3 region has 16 residues. With 4 bases removed from V and 1 base from J, the gap between germline ends came to 15 bases. For the CDR3, the DNA is TGTGCCAGCAGCCCGCATGCGGGGCAGTCTGGAAACACCATATATTTT. Translation: CASSPHAGQSGNTIYF.

This chain joins TRBV7-6 and TRBJ1-1; TRBD1 agrees at 9 bases. The CDR3 is 13 amino acids. Germline lookup yields CDR1 SGHVS and CDR2 FNYEAQ. With V trimmed by 5 bases and J by 6 bases, 4 bases remained unmatched. CDR3 nucleotides: TGTGCCAGCAGCCCCAGACAGGGGGCTGAAGCTTTCTTT. It translates to CASSPRQGAEAFF.

V is TRBV11-2 and J is TRBJ2-7; D assignment may be TRBD1 or TRBD2 (5 bases each). The CDR3 consists of 15 residues. CDR1 and CDR2 (germline): SGHAT, FQNNGV. Trimming stripped 2 bases from V and 7 bases from J, with 18 bases between. The CDR3 spells CASSLWGGRGSEQYF. CDR3 nucleotides: TGTGCCAGCAGCTTATGGGGCGGACGGGGATCTGAGCAGTACTTC.

This chain joins TRBV9 and TRBJ2-2, with 9 bases fitting TRBD2. CDR1 SGDLS and CDR2 YYNGEE come from the germline V gene. The V and J ends lost 4 bases and 5 bases, in that order; junction bases with no gene match: 15. This CDR3 has 18 residues. The DNA for the CDR3 is TGTGCCAGCAGCAGCTCCGGGACTAGCTTGACCAAAACCGGGGAGCTGTTTTTT. Residues: CASSSSGTSLTKTGELFF.

J is TRBJ1-3 and V is TRBV7-8; the match to TRBD1 covers 8 bases. The J segment lost 0 bases and the V segment lost 5 bases, leaving 6 bases of the junction unmatched. The CDR3 has 16 residues. Germline loops: CDR1 SGHVS, CDR2 FQNEAQ. The CDR3 DNA reads as TGTGCCAGCAGCCCAACAGGACAGGGCTCTGGAAACACCATATATTTT. Translating gives CASSPTGQGSGNTIYF. The full variable domain, rest sourced from reference TRBV7-8 and TRBJ1-3, is GAGVSQSPRYKVAKRGQDVALRCDPISGHVSLFWYQQALGQGPEFLTYFQNEAQLDKSGLPSDRFFAERPEGSVSTLKIQRTQQEDSAVYLCASSPTGQGSGNTIYFGEGSWLTVV.

V gene TRBV5-4 combines with J gene TRBJ1-2, with D unclear. Germline lookup yields CDR1 SGHNT and CDR2 YYREEE (reference sequence). This CDR3 has 14 residues. The V end lost 0 bases, the J end lost 5 bases, and 11 bases lay between the germline ends. Here the CDR3 DNA reads TGTGCCAGCAGCTTGGAATTCGCCCTATATGGCTACACCTTC. It specifies CASSLEFALYGYTF. Full variable domain (remainder filled in from reference TRBV5-4 and TRBJ1-2): ETGVTQSPTHLIKTRGQQVTLRCSSQSGHNTVSWYQQALGQGPQFIFQYYREEENGRGNFPPRFSGLQFPNYSSELNVNALELDDSALYLCASSLEFALYGYTFGSGTRLTVV.

This clone was counted a single time. The DNA of the CDR3 is TGTGCCAGCAGTGCTTATCGACTCTCTGGGGCCAACGTCCTGACTTTC. It encodes CASSAYRLSGANVLTF. V usage is TRBV25-1 and J usage is TRBJ2-6; D call uncertain. Germline V gene sequence: CDR1 MGHDK, CDR2 SYGVNS. V gave up 4 bases and J gave up 0 bases, with 10 bases separating them. The CDR3 runs to 16 residues.

The chain employs TRBV27 and TRBJ1-5; unclear D gene. The CDR3 totals 13 residues. Germline-derived CDR1 and CDR2 are MNHEY and SMNVEV (reference sequence). V lost 6 bases and J 4 bases, leaving 10 bases between the germline ends. CDR3 amino acids: CASSDQENQPQHF. The CDR3 nucleotides are TGTGCCAGCAGCGACCAAGAGAATCAGCCCCAGCATTTT.

The CDR3 is CASSSDGAYEQYF. As DNA, the CDR3 is TGCGCCAGCAGCTCAGATGGGGCCTACGAGCAGTACTTC. This chain links TRBV5-1 with TRBJ2-7; D unresolved. This CDR3 is 13 amino acids long. V lost 3 bases and J lost 2, with 9 bases in between. Germline V gives CDR1 SGHRS, CDR2 YFSETQ.

The J gene is TRBJ2-7, the V gene TRBV13; unclear D gene. Trimming took off 1 base at V and 3 bases at J, with 1 base between the two ends. The CDR3 is 11 residues long. Germline V lookup: CDR1 PRHDT, CDR2 FYEKMQ (reference sequence). For the CDR3, the DNA is TGTGCCAGCAGCTTAGACTACGAGCAGTACTTC. Translation: CASSLDYEQYF.

The V and J genes are TRBV29-1 and TRBJ2-1; D remains unclear. The germline V gene encodes CDR1 SQVTM and CDR2 ANQGSEA. There are 15 residues in the CDR3. Trimming removed 4 bases at V and 6 bases at J, with 19 bases between. CDR3 in amino acids: CSVGGELAITNEQFF. In nucleotides, the CDR3 is TGCAGCGTTGGCGGTGAATTAGCTATAACCAATGAGCAGTTCTTC.

This clone was seen once. The chain has TRBV30 and TRBJ1-2; 8 nucleotides agree with TRBD1. Germline loops: CDR1 GTSNPN, CDR2 SVGIG (reference sequence). CDR3 length equals 13 residues. Trimming removed 2 bases from V and 11 bases from J; junction bases left unmatched: 10. CDR3 in amino acids: CAWSPGQGQGYTF. For the CDR3, the DNA is TGTGCCTGGAGTCCTGGACAGGGCCAGGGGTACACCTTC. Variable domain in full (rest from reference TRBV30 and TRBJ1-2): SQTIHQWPATLVQPVGSPLSLECTVEGTSNPNLYWYRQAAGRGLQLLFYSVGIGQISSEVPQNLSASRPQDRQFILSSKKLLLSDSGFYLCAWSPGQGQGYTFGSGTRLTVV.

The V call is TRBV19, the J call TRBJ2-5; TRBD1 matches 7 bases. The CDR3 consists of 15 residues. Germline trimming cut 4 bases from V and 1 base from J; bases unmatched to any gene: 6. CDR1 and CDR2 (germline): LNHDA, SQIVND (reference sequence). CDR3 in DNA: TGTGCCAGTAGTACTTTGACAGGGCCCCAAGAGACCCAGTACTTC. It yields the protein CASSTLTGPQETQYF.

The gene calls are TRBV28 and TRBJ2-7; D might be TRBD2 (6 bases). The CDR3 consists of 16 residues. The V end lost 1 base, the J end lost 3 bases, and 16 bases lay between the germline ends. CDR1 and CDR2 from the germline V gene are MDHEN and SYDVKM. This CDR3 is CASSLLRDSDLYEQYF. DNA for the CDR3: TGTGCCAGCAGTTTATTGCGGGACTCTGACCTCTACGAGCAGTACTTC.

The rearrangement joins TRBV19 to TRBJ2-3, with TRBD2 identical over 12 bases. Germline lookup yields CDR1 LNHDA and CDR2 SQIVND (reference sequence). V was pared by 7 bases and J by 2 bases, with 4 bases of the junction left unmatched. This CDR3 has 15 residues. In DNA, the CDR3 is TGTGCCAGTACCGGACTAGCGGGGACCACAGATACGCAGTATTTT. Protein: CASTGLAGTTDTQYF.

Only a few counts were recorded for this clone. The rearrangement uses TRBV9 and TRBJ1-3, with D uncertain. This CDR3 is 15 amino acids long. The germline gives CDR1 SGDLS, CDR2 YYNGEE. V was trimmed by 3 bases and J by 4 bases, leaving 14 bases between them. The CDR3 sequence: CASSAGGGRGNTIYF. The CDR3 nucleotides read TGTGCCAGCAGCGCAGGCGGCGGCCGGGGAAACACCATATATTTT.

The chain is built from TRBV6-1 and TRBJ1-3; D unclear. Germline CDR1 is MNHNS and CDR2 is SASEGT. The V end lost 5 bases, the J end lost 15 bases, and 17 bases lay between the germline ends. The CDR3 runs to 12 residues. CDR3 region: CASSLPGPHQYF. In nucleotides, the CDR3 is TGTGCCAGCAGTCTCCCGGGTCCTCATCAATATTTT.

The V and J genes are TRBV28 and TRBJ2-1, with no clear D. Germline-derived CDR1 and CDR2 are MDHEN and SYDVKM. This CDR3 has 12 amino acids. The germline V and J ends were trimmed by 4 bases and 7 bases, with 8 bases remaining between them. The CDR3 here is CASSSSPNEQFF. The CDR3 DNA reads as TGTGCCAGCAGTTCAAGTCCGAATGAGCAGTTCTTC.

The gene calls are TRBV6-5 and TRBJ2-5; 10 bases fit TRBD1. The CDR3 consists of 15 residues. V lost 6 bases, J lost 4 bases, and 8 bases stayed unmatched. Germline CDR1 is MNHEY and CDR2 is SVGAGI. The CDR3 sequence: CASRAGTGVGETQYF. In nucleotides, the CDR3 is TGTGCCAGCAGGGCCGGGACAGGGGTGGGAGAGACCCAGTACTTC.

The V gene is TRBV9, the J gene TRBJ2-2; 14 bases map to TRBD2. J lost 1 base, V lost 10 bases, and 9 bases had no gene match. Per germline, CDR1 SGDLS and CDR2 YYNGEE. The CDR3 consists of 17 residues. CDR3 amino acids: CADSGTSGSRNTGELFF. The DNA for the CDR3 is TGTGCCGACTCCGGGACTAGCGGGAGCCGGAACACCGGGGAGCTGTTTTTT.

The J gene is TRBJ2-3, the V gene TRBV15; no firm D call. Germline CDR1 reads LNHNV; CDR2 reads YYDKDF (reference sequence). Trimming took 5 bases from V and 4 from J, leaving 25 bases between them. The CDR3 is 18 residues long. The chain's CDR3 is CATSSILTSRVQPDTQYF. The DNA for the CDR3 is TGTGCCACCAGCTCTATCCTCACGAGTCGGGTGCAACCAGATACGCAGTATTTT.

The chain uses TRBV18 and TRBJ2-7; D is undetermined. Trimming stripped 0 bases from V and 9 bases from J, with 21 bases between. The CDR3 consists of 16 residues. Germline CDR1 KGHSH, CDR2 LQKENI. For the CDR3, the DNA is TGTGCCAGCTCACCACCCCAGAGGTCTCTTACTACGATGCAGTACTTC. Amino acids: CASSPPQRSLTTMQYF.

The genes are TRBV19 and TRBJ1-1; TRBD1 is a possible D gene (6 bases). Germline CDR1 LNHDA, CDR2 SQIVND (reference sequence). This CDR3 is 13 amino acids long. Trimming took 5 bases from V and 5 from J, leaving 12 bases between them. The CDR3 loop is CASSALRGTEAFF. DNA of the CDR3: TGTGCCAGTAGTGCTCTAAGGGGGACTGAAGCTTTCTTT.